One TCR beta chain is described in this entry. The data stem from a study of blood T cell repertoires in COVID-19. The overall study: Collection of acute and convalescent COVID-19 samples took place in the United States, Italy and Spain. PBMCs, B-cell-depleted T cells, or T cells were the source of the cDNA or gDNA that made up the material.

In the source study's methods: Amplification from reference gene primers served as the basis for estimated nucleated cell counts. TCRdb's copy holds only in-frame clones and misses some; the assay was immunoSEQ multiplex PCR. The DNA was the basis for D and trimming; V, J and clone size are from that table. This table holds about 130,000 clones, 85% found once. The trim removed 5 bases at V and 3 bases at J, leaving 7 bases unmatched. This CDR3 contains 16 residues. The V gene's germline CDR1 is SGHTA and CDR2 FQGNSA. The sample consisted of peripheral blood. The chain combines TRBV7-2 with TRBJ2-7; 13 bases align to TRBD2. This TCR came from a human donor in a cohort sampled during active COVID-19. DNA of the CDR3: TGTGCCAGCAGCCCCGGGACTAGCGGGGCCTTCTACGAGCAGTACTTC. Protein sequence: CASSPGTSGAFYEQYF.